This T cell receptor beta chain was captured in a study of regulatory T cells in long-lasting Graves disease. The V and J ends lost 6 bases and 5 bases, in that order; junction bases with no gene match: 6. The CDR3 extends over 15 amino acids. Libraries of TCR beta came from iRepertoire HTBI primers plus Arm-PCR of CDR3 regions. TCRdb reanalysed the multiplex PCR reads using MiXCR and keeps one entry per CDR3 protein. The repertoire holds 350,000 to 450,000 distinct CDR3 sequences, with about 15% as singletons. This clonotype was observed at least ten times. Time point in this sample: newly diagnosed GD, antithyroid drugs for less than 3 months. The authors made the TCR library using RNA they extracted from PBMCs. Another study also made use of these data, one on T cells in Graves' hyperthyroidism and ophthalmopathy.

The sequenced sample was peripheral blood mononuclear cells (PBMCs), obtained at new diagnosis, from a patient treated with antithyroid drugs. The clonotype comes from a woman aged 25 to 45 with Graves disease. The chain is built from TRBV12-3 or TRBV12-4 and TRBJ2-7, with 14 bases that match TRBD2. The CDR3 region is CASSFMGLAGDEQYF. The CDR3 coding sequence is TGTGCCAGCAGCTTTATGGGACTAGCGGGAGACGAGCAGTACTTC.